Listed here is a single T cell receptor beta chain. Its antigen is not known. These data belong to a study of shared clonotypes between healthy human individuals. Study-wide background: Each donor's CD4 naive and CD4 memory cells filled three plates apiece, CD8 naive two, and CD8 memory one.

The CDR3 has 15 amino acids. The V gene lost 7 bases and the J gene lost 2 bases, with 17 bases spanning the gap. The germline gives CDR1 ENHRY, CDR2 SYGVKD. Cells designated naive CD8 were CD45RO-negative and were positively selected for CCR7, with terminally differentiated effector memory CD45RA+ cells excluded. Findings and caveats of the study: The four-donor shared clonotypes exceeded non-shared clonotypes in generation probability, with non-shared ones scoring lower.

In the authors' methods: In the immunoSEQ data, sequences were junction-only and lacked quality scores, so filtering differed. The protocol was immunoSEQ multiplex PCR, while the TCRdb copy is restricted to in-frame clones and leaves out a portion. The V and J calls and clone size come from that table; D and trimming were worked out from the DNA. The repertoire consists of 550,000 to 750,000 clones, with approximately 90% occurring once and the leading ten covering 24%. This TCR was sampled from a man aged 25-45 years in good health. The chain links TRBV10-3 to TRBJ1-1; the D gene is possibly TRBD1 (5 bases). The sequencing input was naive CD8+ T cells sorted from blood. CDR3 bases: TGTGCCATCATGGGGGATGGGGATGATAACACTGAAGCTTTCTTT. Translation gives CAIMGDGDDNTEAFF.